This TCR beta chain was identified in a study of shared clonotypes between healthy human individuals. This clone was seen more than once but under ten times. This CDR3 is 15 amino acids long. With 3 bases removed from V and 7 bases from J, the gap between germline ends came to 19 bases. Germline V CDR1 and CDR2: GTSNPN, SVGIG (reference sequence). Measured with immunoSEQ multiplex PCR; TCRdb has only the in-frame clones, and not every one. The sample holds about 1 million clones, roughly 80% seen once. The clonotype was recovered from a man younger than 35 in good health. The source material was memory CD4+ T cells sorted from blood. Subset here: CD45RA-negative fraction. The chain joins TRBV30 to TRBJ1-5, with D possibly TRBD1 on 6 matching bases. The CDR3 nucleotides read TGTGCCTGGAGGAGGGGGGGCGCATACCGACAGCCCCAGCATTTT. Protein: CAWRRGGAYRQPQHF.